Reported below is one T cell receptor beta chain. This sample is part of a study of CD4+ T cells in melanoma. V dropped 3 bases and J dropped 8 bases, with 13 bases sitting between them. The germline CDR1 and CDR2 sequences are SGHAT and FQNNGV. The CDR3 length is 14 residues. Profiling relied on immunoSEQ multiplex PCR, and the TCRdb table lists in-frame clones only, not all of them. The data contain roughly 52,000 clones, about 70% of them seen just once; the ten biggest clones take up about 5.1%. This clonotype was sampled from a human donor with melanoma. The chain employs TRBV11-2 and TRBJ1-4; no clear D. The sequencing input was tumor tissue. The CDR3 region has the DNA TGTGCCAGCAGCTTGGGCCCGACGCGGGAAAAACTGTTTTTT. Translated: CASSLGPTREKLFF.